One and the same sample provided the 14 T cell receptor beta chains below, sequenced in a study of cytomegalovirus exposure and HLA in healthy donors. The PCR used 60 Vbeta and 13 Jbeta primers. Sequenced by immunoSEQ multiplex PCR; TCRdb stores in-frame clones only, minus some. The table lists 120,000 or so clones, 83% of them singletons, with 3.6% in the top ten. The sample consisted of PBMCs. The receptors shown here come from a woman aged 40-49 years in good health and CMV-seropositive.

This chain connects TRBV7-9 to TRBJ1-6; 7 bases line up with TRBD1. V gave up 5 bases and J gave up 4 bases; unmatched junction bases: 14. The length of the CDR3 is 18 residues. The V gene's germline CDR1 is SEHNR and CDR2 FQNEAQ (reference sequence). Written as DNA, the CDR3 is TGTGCCAGCAGCGTGCTACAGGGGCCCAGGCTATATAATTCACCCCTCCACTTT. It is translated as CASSVLQGPRLYNSPLHF.

This sequence joins TRBV14 and TRBJ2-5; the D is unclear. TRBJ2-7 explains the end of the DNA better; the J call may be wrong. The CDR3 is 11 residues long. Germline V gene lookup returns CDR1 SGHDN and CDR2 FVKESK. The CDR3 spells CASSQYREQYF. In DNA, the CDR3 is TGTGCCAGCAGCCAATACCGCGAGCAGTACTTC.

This clone was counted only a few times. The rearrangement joins TRBV11-2 to TRBJ1-5; D is undetermined. In germline, CDR1 is SGHAT, CDR2 FQNNGV. The CDR3 runs 19 residues. V lost 5 bases, J lost 0 bases, and 23 bases lay in between. CDR3 nucleotides: TGTGCCAGCAGCCAACGCATCGATCCGAGCCGAGATAGCAATCAGCCCCAGCATTTT. Translation: CASSQRIDPSRDSNQPQHF.

This clone showed up just once. J is TRBJ1-6 and V is TRBV27; D is unclear. This CDR3 region has 15 residues. Trimming removed 7 bases at V and 4 bases at J, with 14 bases between. Germline assignment: CDR1 MNHEY and CDR2 SMNVEV (reference sequence). CDR3 sequence (DNA): TGTGCCAGCAAAAGGCGGGGAGGTTATAATTCACCCCTCCACTTT. Translating it yields CASKRRGGYNSPLHF.

V usage is TRBV5-1 and J usage is TRBJ2-1, with 7 bases fitting TRBD2. Per germline, CDR1 SGHRS and CDR2 YFSETQ. Unmatched junction bases numbered 5, after V lost 2 bases and J lost 6 bases. There are 14 residues in the CDR3. The CDR3 DNA reads TGCGCCAGCAGCTTAGGAGGGAGGGTCAATGAGCAGTTCTTC. Translating it yields CASSLGGRVNEQFF.

The chain uses TRBV28 and TRBJ2-2; D gene ambiguous. The CDR3 is made up of 15 amino acids. Germline CDR1 and CDR2: MDHEN and SYDVKM. V was trimmed by 5 bases and J by 8 bases, leaving 18 bases between them. CDR3 sequence reads: CASSPTLTDRGELFF. Here the CDR3 DNA reads TGTGCCAGCAGTCCCACTTTAACCGATCGGGGGGAGCTGTTTTTT.

The J gene is TRBJ2-7, the V gene TRBV27; tentatively, D is TRBD2 (5 bases). CDR3 length: 12 residues. The V end was cut by 6 bases, the J end by 2 bases, with 8 bases between. Germline CDR1 is MNHEY and CDR2 is SMNVEV (reference sequence). This chain's CDR3 is CASRTSTYEQYF. The CDR3 nucleotides are TGTGCCAGCAGAACTAGTACCTACGAGCAGTACTTC.

The genes are TRBV14 and TRBJ1-2, with 11 bases that match TRBD1. V lost 2 bases to trimming and J lost 8 bases; unmatched junction nucleotides: 13. The CDR3 spans 17 residues. Germline CDR1 is SGHDN and CDR2 is FVKESK. CDR3 sequence: CASSQLDRGRQAGGYTF. CDR3 bases: TGTGCCAGCAGCCAATTGGACAGGGGGCGCCAGGCCGGAGGCTACACCTTC.

The chain couples TRBV6-1 to TRBJ1-1; weak D call: TRBD1 (5 bases). In germline, CDR1 is MNHNS, CDR2 SASEGT. Between the trimmed V and J ends, which lost 5 bases and 1 base, there was a span of 8 bases. This CDR3 spans 13 amino acids. As DNA, the CDR3 is TGTGCCAGCAGTTCACAGGAGAACACTGAAGCTTTCTTT. It encodes CASSSQENTEAFF.

This sequence joins TRBV15 and TRBJ2-4; 11 bases fit TRBD2. This CDR3 region has 19 residues. V shed 3 bases, J shed 3 bases, and the junction held 13 bases outside the gene matches. CDR1 LNHNV and CDR2 YYDKDF come from the germline V gene (reference sequence). The CDR3 DNA follows: TGTGCCACCAGCAGGGTGGAGGTTAGCGGGAGGGTCATCAAAAACATTCAGTACTTC. Its protein product is CATSRVEVSGRVIKNIQYF.

The chain combines TRBV28 with TRBJ2-7, with D possibly matching TRBD2 (5 bases). Trimming pared 6 bases from V and 6 bases from J, leaving 18 bases between. Per germline, CDR1 MDHEN and CDR2 SYDVKM. CDR3 length: 14 amino acids. DNA of the CDR3: TGTGCCAGCAGCCACTTTGGGAGTCCCACCGAGCAGTACTTC. Protein sequence: CASSHFGSPTEQYF.

The V gene is TRBV27, the J gene TRBJ2-7; TRBD1 agrees at 8 bases. Germline CDR1 reads MNHEY; CDR2 reads SMNVEV (reference sequence). CDR3 length: 14 amino acids. J lost 2 bases, V lost 4 bases, and 4 bases had no gene match. CDR3 sequence reads: CASSSDRVPYEQYF. CDR3 in DNA: TGTGCCAGCAGTTCGGACAGGGTGCCCTACGAGCAGTACTTC.

The rearrangement links TRBV7-9 to TRBJ2-7; D is perhaps TRBD1 (5 bases). The length of the CDR3 is 13 residues. Germline CDR1 and CDR2: SEHNR and FQNEAQ (reference sequence). The V end lost 6 bases, the J end lost 7 bases, and 16 bases lay between the germline ends. CDR3 bases: TGTGCCAGCAGTCTGGGGCTCGACGGAGAGCAGTACTTC. As protein: CASSLGLDGEQYF.

CDR3 nucleotide sequence: TGTGCCAGCGGGCGCAGGGGGAACACTGAAGCTTTCTTT. Protein product: CASGRRGNTEAFF. The rearrangement joins TRBV11-3 to TRBJ1-1, with D possibly matching TRBD1 (6 bases). The CDR3 sequence is 13 residues long. Between the trimmed V and J ends, which lost 8 bases and 1 base, there was a span of 11 bases. Looked up from germline, CDR1 is SGHNT and CDR2 is YENEEA.